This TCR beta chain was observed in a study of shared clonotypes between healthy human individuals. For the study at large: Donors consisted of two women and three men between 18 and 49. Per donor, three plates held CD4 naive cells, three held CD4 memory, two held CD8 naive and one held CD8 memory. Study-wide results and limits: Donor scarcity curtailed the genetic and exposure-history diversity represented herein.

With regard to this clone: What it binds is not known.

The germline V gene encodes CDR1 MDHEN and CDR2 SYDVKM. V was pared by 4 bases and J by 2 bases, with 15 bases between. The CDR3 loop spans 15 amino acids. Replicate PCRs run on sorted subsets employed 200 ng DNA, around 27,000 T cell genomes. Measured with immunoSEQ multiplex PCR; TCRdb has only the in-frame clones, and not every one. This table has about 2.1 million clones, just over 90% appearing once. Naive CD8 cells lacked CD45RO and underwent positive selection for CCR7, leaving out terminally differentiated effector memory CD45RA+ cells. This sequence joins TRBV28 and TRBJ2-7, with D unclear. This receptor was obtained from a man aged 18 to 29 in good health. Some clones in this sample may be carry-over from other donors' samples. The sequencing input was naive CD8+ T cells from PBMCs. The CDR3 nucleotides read TGTGCCAGCAGTTCCCCCGACCGGGTTGCCTACGAGCAGTACTTC. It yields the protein CASSSPDRVAYEQYF.